Listed here are 22 T cell receptor beta chains from one sample, sequenced in a study of metastatic and nonmetastatic thyroid tumors. TCRdb reanalyzed the PCR reads with MiXCR. The data show roughly 50,000 clones, around 20% seen once. Thyroid surgery was performed in patients who had received no treatment beforehand. What was sequenced was blood. Receptors originate from a male donor with papillary thyroid cancer or a benign thyroid nodule (not recorded which). Some clones in this sample may be carry-over from other donors' samples.

This clone was counted ten times or more. The gene calls are TRBV24-1 and TRBJ1-2; TRBD1 matches at 7 bases. The trim removed 2 bases at V and 4 bases at J, leaving 0 bases unmatched. CDR1 and CDR2 from the germline V gene are KGHDR and SFDVKD. The CDR3 length is 13 residues. CDR3 amino acids: CATSDWDSYGYTF. The CDR3 DNA reads TGTGCCACCAGTGATTGGGACAGCTATGGCTACACCTTC.

This clone occurred many times. This sequence joins TRBV3-1 and TRBJ2-5, with D hard to call. The germline V gene has CDR1 LGHDT and CDR2 YNNKEL (reference sequence). Trimming pared 0 bases from V and 2 bases from J, leaving 7 bases between. The CDR3 consists of 14 residues. As DNA, the CDR3 is TGTGCCAGCAGCCAAGATGACTTACAAGAGACCCAGTACTTC. Amino acid sequence: CASSQDDLQETQYF.

V and J are TRBV28 and TRBJ2-2; D not certain. Trimming left V 6 bases short and J 7 bases short, with 15 bases between. In germline, CDR1 is MDHEN, CDR2 SYDVKM. The CDR3 covers 14 residues. This CDR3 is CASSRLLRVGELFF. The CDR3, as DNA: TGTGCCAGCAGCCGCCTACTGCGTGTCGGGGAGCTGTTTTTT. The full variable domain, in which reference TRBV28 and TRBJ2-2 provide the parts outside the CDR3, is DVKVTQSSRYLVKRTGEKVFLECVQDMDHENMFWYRQDPGLGLRLIYFSYDVKMKEKGDIPEGYSVSREKKERFSLILESASTNQTSMYLCASSRLLRVGELFFGEGSRLTVL.

This clone has just a few counts. At one of its ends the junction is not consistent with the germline gene, which may arise from a read error. The chain is built from TRBV12-3 or TRBV12-4 and TRBJ1-2; D might be TRBD1 (5 bases). The CDR3 runs to 18 residues. CDR3 in amino acids: CASSLDVFFTGANYCYTF. Here the CDR3 DNA reads TGTGCCAGCAGTTTAGACGTTTTTTTCACAGGAGCTAACTATTGCTACACCTTC.

This clone was recorded only once. The junction differs from germline at one of its ends, possibly a read error. The gene calls are TRBV20-1 and TRBJ1-2, with no clear D. CDR1 and CDR2 (germline): DFQATT, SNEGSKA (reference sequence). The CDR3 is 12 residues long. The CDR3 nucleotides read TGCAGTGCTAGATACAGTGGGGATGGCCACACCTTC. This encodes CSARYSGDGHTF.

This clone was recorded many times. The chain uses TRBV6-1 and TRBJ1-1; 10 bases line up with TRBD1. This CDR3 has 14 residues. V lost 1 base, J lost 4 bases, and 0 bases stayed unmatched. The germline V gene has CDR1 MNHNS and CDR2 SASEGT. The DNA for the CDR3 is TGTGCCAGCAGTGAAGGGACAGGGGGCACTGAAGCTTTCTTT. Its translation: CASSEGTGGTEAFF.

This clone has at least ten counts. The J gene is TRBJ2-5, the V gene TRBV9; the D gene is possibly TRBD1 (6 bases). The ends were cut back, 2 bases at V and 4 bases at J, with 12 bases in the middle. The CDR3 covers 14 residues. The germline V gene encodes CDR1 SGDLS and CDR2 YYNGEE. The CDR3 DNA reads as TGTGCCAGCAGCGTGGACAGTAGTCGAGAGACCCAGTACTTC. This encodes CASSVDSSRETQYF.

In regard to this clone: A much more abundant neighbour one base away suggests this may be a read error. Different DNA sequences within this sample yield the same CDR3. This sequence joins TRBV4-2 and TRBJ2-5; 14 bases agree with TRBD2. Germline assignment: CDR1 LGHNA and CDR2 YNFKEQ. CDR3 length: 17 residues. Losses at the gene ends were 3 bases for V and 3 bases for J; bases not matched to a gene: 6. The CDR3: CASSHIKGLAGEETQYF. The CDR3 nucleotides are TGTGCCAGCAGCCACATAAAGGGACTAGCGGGGGAAGAGACCCAGTACTTC.

The rearrangement uses TRBV7-3 and TRBJ1-4; D remains ambiguous. The germline CDR1 and CDR2 sequences are SGHTA and FQGTGA. The CDR3 covers 13 residues. The V end lost 8 bases, the J end lost 6 bases, and 13 bases lay between the germline ends. The CDR3 bases are TGTGCCAGCTCACCTGGATTAGATGAAAAACTGTTTTTT. Its protein product is CASSPGLDEKLFF.

This clone was detected many times. The same CDR3 also results from other DNA sequences found in this sample. In DNA form, the CDR3 reads TGCGCCAGCAGCCAAGAGTTCCAAACGAGCTCCTACGAGCAGTACTTC. Protein sequence: CASSQEFQTSSYEQYF. The gene calls are TRBV4-1 and TRBJ2-7; D ambiguous. CDR3 length: 16 amino acids. Germline assignment: CDR1 MGHRA and CDR2 YSYEKL. Trimming shortened V by 0 bases and J by 0 bases, and 12 bases separated the two germline ends.

This clone was found many times. The chain carries TRBV11-1 and TRBJ2-3; perhaps TRBD2 as D (5 bases). The germline V gene encodes CDR1 SGHAT and CDR2 FQDESV (reference sequence). V was clipped by 1 base and J by 1 base, with 12 bases between them. This CDR3 spans 16 amino acids. The CDR3 DNA is TGTGCCAGCAGCTTAGGGTCCGCCGGGGGCACAGATACGCAGTATTTT. This gives the protein CASSLGSAGGTDTQYF.

In its sample, this clone is medium-sized. The chain joins TRBV20-1 to TRBJ1-1, with D hard to call. The germline V gene encodes CDR1 DFQATT and CDR2 SNEGSKA (reference sequence). This CDR3 comprises 12 residues. V lost 3 bases and J lost 8, with 13 bases in between. The CDR3 DNA sequence: TGCAGTGCTAGGAGACTCCTACAGGAAGCTTTCTTT. Translation gives CSARRLLQEAFF.

This rearrangement joins TRBV15 to TRBJ2-1; the D call may be TRBD1 or TRBD2 (5 bases each). V lost 0 bases and J 2 bases, leaving 11 bases between the germline ends. Looked up from germline, CDR1 is LNHNV and CDR2 is YYDKDF (reference sequence). The CDR3 is made up of 16 amino acids. CDR3 bases: TGTGCCACCAGCAGAGAGGGGGAGATCGCCTACAATGAGCAGTTCTTC. The encoded protein is CATSREGEIAYNEQFF.

This clone was picked up many times. The chain recombines TRBV4-1 with TRBJ1-5; D unclear. The V and J ends lost 0 bases and 6 bases respectively, with 9 bases between them. The CDR3 totals 14 residues. Germline CDR1 and CDR2: MGHRA and YSYEKL. CDR3 nucleotides: TGCGCCAGCAGCCAAGATCGAGCGGCTCAGCCCCAGCATTTT. Encoded protein: CASSQDRAAQPQHF.

This clone was observed many times. The chain has TRBV6-1 and TRBJ1-1, with no clear D. Germline CDR1 is MNHNS and CDR2 is SASEGT. This CDR3 is built from 15 residues. V lost 6 bases, J lost 9 bases, and 23 bases lay in between. The CDR3 region is CASRPSSYNARQAFF. Written as DNA, the CDR3 is TGTGCCAGCAGACCCAGCAGTTACAACGCGCGCCAAGCTTTCTTT.

This clone was counted a single time. V gene TRBV11-2 combines with J gene TRBJ2-1; TRBD2 agrees at 9 bases. V shed 5 bases, J shed 7 bases, and the junction held 18 bases outside the gene matches. This CDR3 contains 18 residues. Germline V gene data show CDR1 as SGHAT and CDR2 as FQNNGV. The CDR3 loop is CASSLQRGLALRGNEQFF. CDR3 sequence (DNA): TGTGCCAGCAGCCTCCAGCGGGGACTAGCCCTGAGGGGTAATGAGCAGTTCTTC.

This clone was seen only once. The chain links TRBV7-2 to TRBJ2-1; TRBD2 aligns across 9 bases. This CDR3 spans 13 amino acids. Germline CDR1 SGHTA, CDR2 FQGNSA. J gave up 5 bases and V 8 bases, and 4 bases lay outside the gene matches. The CDR3 DNA is TGTGCCAGCCTAGCGGGGCCCAACAATGAGCAGTTCTTC. Residues: CASLAGPNNEQFF.

This rearrangement joins TRBV5-1 to TRBJ2-3; D is tentatively TRBD1 or TRBD2 (7 bases each). Germline CDR1 and CDR2: SGHRS and YFSETQ. This CDR3 has 15 amino acids. With 8 bases removed from V and 4 bases from J, the gap between germline ends came to 20 bases. The CDR3 protein is CARAPGRGQSDTQYF. CDR3 in DNA: TGCGCCAGGGCCCCGGGGAGGGGACAGTCAGATACGCAGTATTTT.

This clone came up many times. V is TRBV2 and J is TRBJ2-1; D unresolved. This CDR3 comprises 11 residues. Per germline, CDR1 SNHLY and CDR2 FYNNEI. V lost 6 bases, J lost 11 bases, and 11 bases lay in between. Here the CDR3 reads CASRSGPKQFF. In nucleotides, the CDR3 is TGTGCCAGCAGGTCCGGACCGAAGCAGTTCTTC.

In its sample, this clone was seen many times. The CDR3 DNA reads as TGTGCCAGCAGCCCCGGACTAGCGGGATTCAAAAACATTCAGTACTTC. This codes for CASSPGLAGFKNIQYF. The J gene is TRBJ2-4, the V gene TRBV7-9, with 12 bases lining up with TRBD2. With 5 bases clipped from V and 3 bases from J, the junction kept 5 bases outside the gene matches. CDR3 size: 16 residues. The germline V gene has CDR1 SEHNR and CDR2 FQNEAQ (reference sequence).

This clone occurred many times. It may be a read error: a sequence one base away is much more abundant. The genes are TRBV18 and TRBJ2-3, with no clear D. Trimming took off 4 bases at V and 8 bases at J, with 13 bases between the two ends. Germline V lookup: CDR1 KGHSH, CDR2 LQKENI. There are 13 residues in the CDR3. The CDR3 region has the DNA TGTGCCAGCTCACTAACGGATGTAGGTACGCAGTATTTT. Protein sequence: CASSLTDVGTQYF.

The J gene is TRBJ1-6, the V gene TRBV3-1, with no clear D. This CDR3 spans 17 amino acids. V lost 4 bases to trimming and J lost 5 bases, with 18 bases between them. The germline CDR1 and CDR2 sequences are LGHDT and YNNKEL (reference sequence). The CDR3 loop reads CASSPRPGRMDNSPLHF. The DNA for the CDR3 is TGTGCCAGCAGCCCCAGACCGGGTAGGATGGATAATTCACCCCTCCACTTT.